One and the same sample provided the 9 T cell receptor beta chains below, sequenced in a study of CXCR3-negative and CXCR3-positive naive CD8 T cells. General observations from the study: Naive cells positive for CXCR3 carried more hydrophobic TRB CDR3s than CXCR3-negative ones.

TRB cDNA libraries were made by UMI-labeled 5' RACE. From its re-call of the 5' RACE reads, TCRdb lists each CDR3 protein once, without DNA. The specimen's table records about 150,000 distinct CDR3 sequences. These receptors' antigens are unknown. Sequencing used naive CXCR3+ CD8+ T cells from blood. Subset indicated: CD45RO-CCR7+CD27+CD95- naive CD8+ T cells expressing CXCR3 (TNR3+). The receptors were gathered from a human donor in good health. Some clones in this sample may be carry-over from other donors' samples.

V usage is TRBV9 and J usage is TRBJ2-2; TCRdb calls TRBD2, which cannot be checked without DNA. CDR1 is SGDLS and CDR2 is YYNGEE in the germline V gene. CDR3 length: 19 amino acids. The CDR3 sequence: CASSTPGLADRANTGELFF.

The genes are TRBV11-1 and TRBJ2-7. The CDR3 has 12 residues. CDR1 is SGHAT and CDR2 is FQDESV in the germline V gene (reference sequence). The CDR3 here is CASSVSGYEQYF. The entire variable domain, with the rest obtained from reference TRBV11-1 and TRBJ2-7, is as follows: EAEVAQSPRYKITEKSQAVAFWCDPISGHATLYWYRQILGQGPELLVQFQDESVVDDSQLPKDRFSAERLKGVDSTLKIQPAELGDSAMYLCASSVSGYEQYFGPGTRLTVT.

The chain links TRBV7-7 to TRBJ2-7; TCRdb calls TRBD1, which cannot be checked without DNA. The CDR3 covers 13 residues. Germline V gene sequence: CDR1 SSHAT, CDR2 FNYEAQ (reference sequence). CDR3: CASSVVQGYEQYF.

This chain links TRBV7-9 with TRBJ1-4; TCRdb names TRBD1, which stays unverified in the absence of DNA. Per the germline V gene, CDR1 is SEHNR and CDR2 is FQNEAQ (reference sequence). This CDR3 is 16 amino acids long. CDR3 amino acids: CASSPGWTDSDEKLFF. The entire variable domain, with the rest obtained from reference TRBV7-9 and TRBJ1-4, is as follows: DTGVSQNPRHKITKRGQNVTFRCDPISEHNRLYWYRQTLGQGPEFLTYFQNEAQLEKSRLLSDRFSAERPKGSFSTLEIQRTEQGDSAMYLCASSPGWTDSDEKLFFGSGTQLSVL.

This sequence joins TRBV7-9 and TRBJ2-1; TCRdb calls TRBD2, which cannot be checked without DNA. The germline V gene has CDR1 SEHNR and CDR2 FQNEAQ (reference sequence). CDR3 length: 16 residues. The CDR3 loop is CASSGTSGRTYNEQFF.

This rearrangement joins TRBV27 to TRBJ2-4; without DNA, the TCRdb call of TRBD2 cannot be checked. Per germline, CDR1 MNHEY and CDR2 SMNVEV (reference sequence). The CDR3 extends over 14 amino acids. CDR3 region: CASPSGRDKNIQYF.

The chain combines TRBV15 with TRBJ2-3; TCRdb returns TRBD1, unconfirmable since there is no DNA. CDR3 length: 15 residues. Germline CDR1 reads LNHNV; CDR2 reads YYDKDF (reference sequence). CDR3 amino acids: CATSTTGSWVDTQYF. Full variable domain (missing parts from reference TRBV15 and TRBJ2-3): DAMVIQNPRYQVTQFGKPVTLSCSQTLNHNVMYWYQQKSSQAPKLLFHYYDKDFNNEADTPDNFQSRRPNTSFCFLDIRSPGLGDTAMYLCATSTTGSWVDTQYFGPGTRLTVL.

The CDR3 protein is CSARGGPAGELFF. V and J are TRBV20-1 and TRBJ2-2; the D call from TCRdb, TRBD1, cannot be confirmed without DNA. There are 13 residues in the CDR3. The germline V gene has CDR1 DFQATT and CDR2 SNEGSKA (reference sequence).

CDR3 sequence: CASTPRLAQETQYF. This sequence joins TRBV28 and TRBJ2-5; TCRdb proposes TRBD2, but this gene call is untestable without DNA. The germline V gene has CDR1 MDHEN and CDR2 SYDVKM. The CDR3 consists of 14 residues.